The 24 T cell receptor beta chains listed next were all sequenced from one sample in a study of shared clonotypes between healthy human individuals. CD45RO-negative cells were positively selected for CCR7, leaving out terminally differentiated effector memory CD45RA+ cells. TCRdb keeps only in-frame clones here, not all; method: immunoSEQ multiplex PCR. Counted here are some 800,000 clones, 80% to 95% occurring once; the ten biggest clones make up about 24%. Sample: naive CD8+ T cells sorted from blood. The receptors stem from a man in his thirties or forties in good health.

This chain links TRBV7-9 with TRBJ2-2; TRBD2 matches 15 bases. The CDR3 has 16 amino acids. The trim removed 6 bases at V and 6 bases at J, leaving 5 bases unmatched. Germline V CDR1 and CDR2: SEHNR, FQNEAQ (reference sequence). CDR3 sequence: CASRPGLAGGSGELFF. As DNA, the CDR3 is TGTGCCAGCAGACCCGGACTAGCGGGAGGGTCCGGGGAGCTGTTTTTT.

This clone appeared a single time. CDR3 sequence (DNA): TGTGCCAGCAGCGCCCCCCAATTAGCGGTGCATGAGCAGTTCTTC. It encodes CASSAPQLAVHEQFF. The chain employs TRBV2 and TRBJ2-1, with D possibly matching TRBD2 (6 bases). V lost 6 bases to trimming and J lost 8 bases, with 20 bases between them. Germline CDR1 SNHLY, CDR2 FYNNEI. The CDR3 consists of 15 residues.

The CDR3, as DNA: TGTGCCAGCAGCCCGGACACCTCCCAAAACACCGGGGAGCTGTTTTTT. It translates to CASSPDTSQNTGELFF. This chain joins TRBV11-2 and TRBJ2-2; possible D gene TRBD1, 5 bases. V lost 5 bases and J lost 2, with 15 bases in between. The CDR3 is 16 residues long. Per germline, CDR1 SGHAT and CDR2 FQNNGV.

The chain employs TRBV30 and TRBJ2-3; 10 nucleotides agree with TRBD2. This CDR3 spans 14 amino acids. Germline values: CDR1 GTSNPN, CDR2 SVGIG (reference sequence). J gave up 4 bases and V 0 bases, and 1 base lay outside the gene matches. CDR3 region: CAWSVLAGADTQYF. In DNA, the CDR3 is TGTGCCTGGAGTGTTCTAGCGGGGGCAGATACGCAGTATTTT.

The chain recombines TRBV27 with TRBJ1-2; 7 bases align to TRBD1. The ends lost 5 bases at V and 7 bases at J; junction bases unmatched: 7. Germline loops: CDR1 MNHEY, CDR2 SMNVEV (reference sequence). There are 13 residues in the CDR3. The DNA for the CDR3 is TGTGCCAGCAGTACCCCGGACAGGAGTGGCTACACCTTC. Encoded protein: CASSTPDRSGYTF.

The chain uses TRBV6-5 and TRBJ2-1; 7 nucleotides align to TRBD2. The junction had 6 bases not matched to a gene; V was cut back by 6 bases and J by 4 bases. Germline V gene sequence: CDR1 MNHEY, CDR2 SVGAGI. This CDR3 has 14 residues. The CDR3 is CASSPPGRYNEQFF. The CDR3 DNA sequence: TGTGCCAGCAGCCCCCCCGGGAGGTACAATGAGCAGTTCTTC.

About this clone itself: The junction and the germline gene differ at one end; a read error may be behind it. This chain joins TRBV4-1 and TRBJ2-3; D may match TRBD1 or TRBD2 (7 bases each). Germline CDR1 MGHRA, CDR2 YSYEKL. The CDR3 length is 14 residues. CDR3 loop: CACRGAGGTDTQYF. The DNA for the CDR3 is TGCGCCTGCAGGGGGGCGGGAGGCACAGATACGCAGTATTTT.

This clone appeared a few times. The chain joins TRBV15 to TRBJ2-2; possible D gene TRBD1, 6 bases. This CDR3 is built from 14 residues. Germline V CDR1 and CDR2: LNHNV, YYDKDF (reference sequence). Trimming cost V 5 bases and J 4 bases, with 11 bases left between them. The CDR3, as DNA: TGTGCCACCAGCGCAGGGGCGGGCACCGGGGAGCTGTTTTTT. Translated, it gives CATSAGAGTGELFF.

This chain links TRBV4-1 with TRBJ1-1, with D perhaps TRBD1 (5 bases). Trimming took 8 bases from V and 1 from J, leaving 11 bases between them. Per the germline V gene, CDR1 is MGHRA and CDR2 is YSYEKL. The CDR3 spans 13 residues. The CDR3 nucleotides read TGCGCCAGCGGCAGGGAGACGAACACTGAAGCTTTCTTT. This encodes CASGRETNTEAFF.

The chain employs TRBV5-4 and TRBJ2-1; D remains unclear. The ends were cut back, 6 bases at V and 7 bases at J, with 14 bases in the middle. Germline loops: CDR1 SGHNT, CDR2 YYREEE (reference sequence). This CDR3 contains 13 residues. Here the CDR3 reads CASNLGYQNEQFF. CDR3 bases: TGTGCCAGCAACCTTGGGTATCAGAATGAGCAGTTCTTC.

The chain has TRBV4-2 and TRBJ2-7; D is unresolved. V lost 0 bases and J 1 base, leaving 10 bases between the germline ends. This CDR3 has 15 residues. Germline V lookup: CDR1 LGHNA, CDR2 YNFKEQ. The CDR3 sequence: CASSQEVARSYEQYF. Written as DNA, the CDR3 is TGTGCCAGCAGCCAAGAAGTAGCCCGTTCCTACGAGCAGTACTTC.

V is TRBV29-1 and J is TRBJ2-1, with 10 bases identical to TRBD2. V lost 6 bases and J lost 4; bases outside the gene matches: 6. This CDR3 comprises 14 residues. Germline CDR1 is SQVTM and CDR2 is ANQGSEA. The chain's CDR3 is CSVLGLAVYNEQFF. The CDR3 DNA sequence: TGCAGCGTCCTAGGACTAGCGGTATACAATGAGCAGTTCTTC.

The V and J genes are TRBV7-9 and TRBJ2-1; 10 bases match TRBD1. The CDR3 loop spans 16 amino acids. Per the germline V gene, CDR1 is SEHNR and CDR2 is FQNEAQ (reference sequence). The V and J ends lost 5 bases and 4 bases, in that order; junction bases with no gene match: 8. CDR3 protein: CASSGVGQGLYNEQFF. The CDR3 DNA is TGTGCCAGCAGCGGGGTGGGACAGGGGCTATACAATGAGCAGTTCTTC.

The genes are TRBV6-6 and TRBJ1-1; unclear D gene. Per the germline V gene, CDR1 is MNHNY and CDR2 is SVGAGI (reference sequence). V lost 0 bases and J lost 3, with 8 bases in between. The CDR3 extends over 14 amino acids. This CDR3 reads CASSYSSGYTEAFF. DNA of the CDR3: TGTGCCAGCAGTTACTCGTCCGGTTACACTGAAGCTTTCTTT.

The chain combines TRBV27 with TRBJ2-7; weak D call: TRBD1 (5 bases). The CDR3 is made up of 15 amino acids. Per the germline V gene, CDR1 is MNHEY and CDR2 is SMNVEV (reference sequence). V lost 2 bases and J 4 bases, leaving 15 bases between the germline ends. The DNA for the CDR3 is TGTGCCAGCAGTTTACGGCAGGGTGTAGGTTACGAGCAGTACTTC. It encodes CASSLRQGVGYEQYF.

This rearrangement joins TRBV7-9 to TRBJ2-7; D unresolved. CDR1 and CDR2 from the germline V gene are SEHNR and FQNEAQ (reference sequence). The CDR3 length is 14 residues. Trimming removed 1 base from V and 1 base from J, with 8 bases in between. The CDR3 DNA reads TGTGCCAGCAGCTTAGGGTTTGTGTCCTACGAGCAGTACTTC. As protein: CASSLGFVSYEQYF. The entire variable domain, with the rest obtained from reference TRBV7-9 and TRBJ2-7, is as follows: DTGVSQNPRHKITKRGQNVTFRCDPISEHNRLYWYRQTLGQGPEFLTYFQNEAQLEKSRLLSDRFSAERPKGSFSTLEIQRTEQGDSAMYLCASSLGFVSYEQYFGPGTRLTVT.

CDR3 bases: TGTGCCAGACTAAAGCTAACTCTAGCCAAAAACATTCAGTACTTC. Amino acid sequence: CARLKLTLAKNIQYF. This chain uses TRBV19 with TRBJ2-4, with unresolved D. This CDR3 is 15 amino acids long. With 9 bases removed from V and 0 bases from J, the gap between germline ends came to 15 bases. Germline-derived CDR1 and CDR2 are LNHDA and SQIVND (reference sequence). The whole variable domain, remainder taken from reference TRBV19 and TRBJ2-4, is DGGITQSPKYLFRKEGQNVTLSCEQNLNHDAMYWYRQDPGQGLRLIYYSQIVNDFQKGDIAEGYSVSREKKESFPLTVTSAQKNPTAFYLCARLKLTLAKNIQYFGAGTRLSVL.

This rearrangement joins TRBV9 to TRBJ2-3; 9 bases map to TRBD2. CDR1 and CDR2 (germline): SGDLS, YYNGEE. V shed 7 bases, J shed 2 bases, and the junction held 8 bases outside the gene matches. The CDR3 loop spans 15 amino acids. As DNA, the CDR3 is TGTGCCAGCGGTTTAGCGGGAGAGCCCACAGATACGCAGTATTTT. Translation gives CASGLAGEPTDTQYF.

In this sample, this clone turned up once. The CDR3 DNA follows: TGTGCCAGCAGTGACGGAGGGAGGGAGCTGTTTTTT. Translation gives CASSDGGRELFF. The chain links TRBV6-4 to TRBJ2-2; a possible D gene is TRBD2 (6 bases). Germline V gene sequence: CDR1 MRHNA, CDR2 SNTAGT. V shed 2 bases and J shed 9 bases, with 7 bases lying between them. This CDR3 region has 12 residues.

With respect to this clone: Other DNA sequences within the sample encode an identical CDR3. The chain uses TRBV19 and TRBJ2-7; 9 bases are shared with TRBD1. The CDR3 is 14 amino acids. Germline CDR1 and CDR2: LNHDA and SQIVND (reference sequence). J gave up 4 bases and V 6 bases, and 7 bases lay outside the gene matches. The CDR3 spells CASSPGQGAYEQYF. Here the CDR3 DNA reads TGTGCCAGTAGCCCGGGACAGGGCGCATACGAGCAGTACTTC. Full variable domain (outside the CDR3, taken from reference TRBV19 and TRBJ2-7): DGGITQSPKYLFRKEGQNVTLSCEQNLNHDAMYWYRQDPGQGLRLIYYSQIVNDFQKGDIAEGYSVSREKKESFPLTVTSAQKNPTAFYLCASSPGQGAYEQYFGPGTRLTVT.

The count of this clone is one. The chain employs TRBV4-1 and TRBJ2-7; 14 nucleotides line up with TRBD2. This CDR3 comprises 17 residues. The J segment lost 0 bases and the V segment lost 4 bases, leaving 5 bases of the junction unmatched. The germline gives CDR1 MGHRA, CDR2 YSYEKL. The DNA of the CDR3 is TGCGCCAGCAGCCCGACTAGCGGGGGGGGAAGCTCCTACGAGCAGTACTTC. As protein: CASSPTSGGGSSYEQYF.

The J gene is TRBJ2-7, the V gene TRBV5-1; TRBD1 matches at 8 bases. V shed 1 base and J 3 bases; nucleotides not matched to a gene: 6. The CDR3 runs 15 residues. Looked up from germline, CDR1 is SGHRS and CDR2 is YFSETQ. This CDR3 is CASSLKGQVDYEQYF. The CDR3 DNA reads TGCGCCAGCAGCTTGAAGGGACAGGTAGACTACGAGCAGTACTTC.

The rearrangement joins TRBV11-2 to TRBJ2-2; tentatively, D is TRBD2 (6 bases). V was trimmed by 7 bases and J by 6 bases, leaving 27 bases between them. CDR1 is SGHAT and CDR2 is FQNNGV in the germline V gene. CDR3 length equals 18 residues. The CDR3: CASTRGEAWRGVPGELFF. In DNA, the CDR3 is TGTGCCAGCACCCGAGGCGAGGCGTGGAGGGGCGTCCCCGGGGAGCTGTTTTTT.

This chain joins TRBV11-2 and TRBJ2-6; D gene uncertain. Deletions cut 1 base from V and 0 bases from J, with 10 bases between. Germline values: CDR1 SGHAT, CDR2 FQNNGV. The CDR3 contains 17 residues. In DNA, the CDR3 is TGTGCCAGCAGCTTAGGTGGTTTCCACTCTGGGGCCAACGTCCTGACTTTC. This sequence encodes CASSLGGFHSGANVLTF. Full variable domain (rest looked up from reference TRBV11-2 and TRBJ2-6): EAGVAQSPRYKIIEKRQSVAFWCNPISGHATLYWYQQILGQGPKLLIQFQNNGVVDDSQLPKDRFSAERLKGVDSTLKIQPAKLEDSAVYLCASSLGGFHSGANVLTFGAGSRLTVL.